These T cell receptor beta chains were read from a single sample in a study of identical twins. TCRdb analysed the 5' RACE reads with MiXCR anew, one entry per CDR3 protein. The sample has hundreds of thousands of distinct CDR3 sequences; over 8% are singletons. Specimen: memory (CD45RO+) T cells sorted from blood. The receptors were gathered from a woman aged 18 to 35 in good health. Each CDR3 is given with its conserved first and last residue. A D gene is named only where the DNA matches it firmly. Some rows have no size entry. The others give once, few or many, or a class for an expanded clone.

D	J	V	size	CDR3	DNA
.	TRBJ2-5	TRBV14	.	CASSQGSGVGTQYF	TGTGCCAGCAGCCAAGGGTCGGGAGTCGGGACCCAGTACTTC
.	TRBJ1-5	TRBV20-1	few	CSARGAQGHQPQHF	TGCAGTGCTAGAGGAGCACAGGGTCATCAGCCCCAGCATTTT
.	TRBJ1-1	TRBV7-2	many	CASRSRGTEAFF	TGTGCCAGCAGATCCAGGGGCACTGAAGCTTTCTTT
.	TRBJ1-2	TRBV20-1	.	CSARAGGYGYTF	TGCAGTGCTAGAGCGGGGGGCTATGGCTACACCTTC
.	TRBJ2-5	TRBV7-2	many	CASSLQGWETQYF	TGTGCCAGCAGCCTGCAGGGGTGGGAGACCCAGTACTTC
.	TRBJ2-7	TRBV6-6	.	CASSYRRREQYF	TGTGCCAGCAGTTACCGGCGTCGCGAGCAGTACTTC
TRBD2	TRBJ2-7	TRBV7-9	.	CASSLARLAGVDYEQYF	TGTGCCAGCAGCTTAGCCCGACTAGCGGGAGTAGACTACGAGCAGTACTTC
.	TRBJ2-7	TRBV7-6	few	CASSLVRYEQYF	TGTGCCAGCAGCTTAGTTAGGTACGAGCAGTACTTC
.	TRBJ2-7	TRBV5-6	few	CASSRSWGSSSYEQYF	TGTGCCAGCAGCCGAAGTTGGGGCTCAAGCTCCTACGAGCAGTACTTC
.	TRBJ2-7	TRBV20-1	few	CSARDRWEQYF	TGCAGTGCTAGAGATCGGTGGGAGCAGTACTTC
.	TRBJ2-1	TRBV4-3	.	CASSQDTGVGSNEQFF	TGCGCCAGCAGCCAAGATACGGGAGTGGGTTCCAATGAGCAGTTCTTC
.	TRBJ2-1	TRBV7-9	few	CASSAIGPEQFF	TGTGCCAGCAGCGCAATTGGACCCGAGCAGTTCTTC
.	TRBJ2-5	TRBV11-2	.	CASSLGTGLETQYF	TGTGCCAGCAGCTTAGGTACAGGCCTAGAGACCCAGTACTTC
TRBD1	TRBJ2-7	TRBV5-1	few	CASSSGQGAGEQYF	TGCGCCAGCAGCTCGGGACAGGGGGCTGGGGAGCAGTACTTC
.	TRBJ1-1	TRBV4-3	few	CASSQDEGRAEAFF	TGCGCCAGCAGCCAAGACGAGGGGCGGGCTGAAGCTTTCTTT
.	TRBJ2-5	TRBV20-1	.	CSAREGAPGETQYF	TGCAGTGCTAGAGAGGGGGCGCCGGGGGAGACCCAGTACTTC
.	TRBJ2-2	TRBV10-3	.	CAISGWGSTGELFF	TGTGCCATCAGTGGTTGGGGGAGCACCGGGGAGCTGTTTTTT
TRBD2	TRBJ2-3	TRBV29-1	many	CSVEDRLAGVTDTQYF	TGCAGCGTTGAAGATCGGCTAGCGGGAGTCACAGATACGCAGTATTTT
TRBD2	TRBJ2-4	TRBV5-1	many	CASSTTSGKTKNIQYF	TGCGCCAGCAGCACCACTAGCGGGAAGACCAAAAACATTCAGTACTTC
.	TRBJ2-5	TRBV2	.	CASSVASWQETQYF	TGTGCCAGCAGTGTGGCTAGTTGGCAAGAGACCCAGTACTTC
.	TRBJ2-7	TRBV2	many	CASSKEGPGVEQYF	TGTGCCAGCAGCAAGGAGGGGCCGGGGGTCGAGCAGTACTTC
TRBD2	TRBJ2-2	TRBV12-3/TRBV12-4	many	CASTTTSGGTTGELFF	TGTGCCAGCACCACGACTAGCGGAGGGACCACCGGGGAGCTGTTTTTT
.	TRBJ2-3	TRBV10-3	.	CAISERQPDTDTQYF	TGTGCCATCAGTGAAAGACAGCCAGACACAGATACGCAGTATTTT
TRBD2	TRBJ2-1	TRBV10-2	.	CASTRQSGVYNEQFF	TGCGCCAGCACCCGACAAAGCGGGGTATACAATGAGCAGTTCTTC
.	TRBJ2-3	TRBV20-1	.	CSAPSGTYTQYF	TGCAGTGCACCCTCAGGGACGTATACGCAGTATTTT
.	TRBJ2-2	TRBV7-2	few	CASRLVNTGELFF	TGTGCCAGCCGGCTTGTCAACACCGGGGAGCTGTTTTTT
.	TRBJ2-2	TRBV12-3/TRBV12-4	many	CASSSTTVLFNTGELFF	TGTGCCAGCAGCTCCACGACAGTGCTGTTCAACACCGGGGAGCTGTTTTTT
TRBD2	TRBJ2-1	TRBV7-6	.	CASSLRLAEGVEQFF	TGTGCCAGCAGCCTCCGACTAGCGGAGGGCGTTGAGCAGTTCTTC
TRBD1	TRBJ2-7	TRBV5-8	.	CASSPDRAIGEQYF	TGTGCCAGCAGCCCGGACAGGGCCATAGGGGAGCAGTACTTC
.	TRBJ1-4	TRBV5-1	many	CASSLTGTTNEKLFF	TGCGCCAGCAGCTTGACGGGCACAACTAATGAAAAACTGTTTTTT
.	TRBJ2-1	TRBV29-1	few	CSVDGGLDEQFF	TGCAGCGTTGACGGCGGACTCGATGAGCAGTTCTTC
TRBD1	TRBJ1-1	TRBV5-5	few	CASSLSPRGYAEAFF	TGTGCCAGCAGCTTATCTCCCAGGGGGTACGCTGAAGCTTTCTTT
.	TRBJ2-6	TRBV7-9	.	CASSLDGRSGANVLTF	TGTGCCAGCAGCTTAGATGGGAGATCTGGGGCCAACGTCCTGACTTTC
.	TRBJ2-2	TRBV12-3/TRBV12-4	few	CASSRTVSGELFF	TGTGCCAGCAGCCGGACAGTTAGCGGGGAGCTGTTTTTT
.	TRBJ2-5	TRBV7-2	few	CASRGGRAGETQYF	TGTGCCAGCAGAGGGGGGAGGGCCGGGGAGACCCAGTACTTC
TRBD1	TRBJ2-7	TRBV3-1	once	CASSRQVPGTGAYEQYF	TGTGCCAGCAGCCGGCAAGTTCCTGGGACAGGGGCCTACGAGCAGTACTTC
TRBD1	TRBJ1-2	TRBV29-1	.	CSVETGDYDGYTF	TGCAGCGTTGAAACAGGGGATTACGATGGCTACACCTTC
.	TRBJ2-3	TRBV20-1	few	CSSTLPGTDTQYF	TGCAGTTCCACCCTGCCCGGCACAGATACGCAGTATTTT
.	TRBJ1-2	TRBV5-6	.	CASSSYLTYGYTF	TGTGCCAGCAGCTCCTACCTGACCTATGGCTACACCTTC
.	TRBJ1-6	TRBV10-3	few	CAISVRLSGSPLHF	TGTGCCATCAGTGTACGCCTGAGCGGTTCACCCCTCCACTTT
TRBD2	TRBJ2-2	TRBV7-9	.	CASSRGGPNTGELFF	TGTGCCAGCAGCCGGGGGGGCCCGAACACCGGGGAGCTGTTTTTT
TRBD1	TRBJ1-2	TRBV20-1	few	CSLPKRAGGAYGYTF	TGCAGTCTCCCGAAGCGGGCAGGGGGCGCGTATGGCTACACCTTC
.	TRBJ1-5	TRBV12-3/TRBV12-4	.	CASIADSGPQHF	TGTGCCAGCATCGCAGACTCGGGGCCCCAGCATTTT
.	TRBJ2-2	TRBV5-1	.	CASSLQPGQTGELFF	TGCGCCAGCAGCTTACAGCCGGGGCAAACCGGGGAGCTGTTTTTT
.	TRBJ2-1	TRBV5-5	.	CASGLVSYNEQFF	TGTGCCAGCGGCTTGGTGAGCTACAATGAGCAGTTCTTC
.	TRBJ2-7	TRBV3-1	.	CASSPGQNLRGQYF	TGTGCCAGCAGCCCCGGACAGAACTTACGGGGGCAGTACTTC
.	TRBJ2-5	TRBV20-1	.	CSASLSFLRLRETQYF	TGCAGTGCTAGTTTATCCTTTTTGCGGCTTCGGGAGACCCAGTACTTC
TRBD2	TRBJ2-1	TRBV9	few	CASSLGTSGLTSYNEQFF	TGTGCCAGCAGCCTAGGGACTAGCGGTCTCACTTCCTACAATGAGCAGTTCTTC
.	TRBJ2-1	TRBV7-2	few	CASSLVYYTRSEQFF	TGTGCCAGCAGCTTAGTTTATTATACTCGTAGTGAGCAGTTCTTC
TRBD2	TRBJ2-7	TRBV5-5	few	CASSLVAGAVQYF	TGTGCCAGCAGCTTGGTAGCGGGAGCGGTGCAGTACTTC
.	TRBJ2-7	TRBV5-5	.	CASIRWTGTYEQYF	TGTGCCAGCATAAGGTGGACGGGAACCTACGAGCAGTACTTC
.	TRBJ2-4	TRBV6-1	.	CASNRAKAKNIQYF	TGTGCCAGCAATCGAGCGAAAGCCAAAAACATTCAGTACTTC
.	TRBJ2-1	TRBV12-3/TRBV12-4	.	CASSLYGSDDEQFF	TGTGCCAGCAGTTTGTACGGGAGCGATGATGAGCAGTTCTTC
.	TRBJ1-6	TRBV27	.	CASSPEGLNSPLHF	TGTGCCAGCAGCCCTGAGGGACTGAATTCACCCCTCCACTTT
TRBD2	TRBJ2-1	TRBV5-1	many	CASSRAGASSYNEQFF	TGCGCCAGCAGTAGAGCGGGGGCTAGCTCCTACAATGAGCAGTTCTTC